There are many counts of the clone carrying this T cell receptor beta chain. The data are from a study of metastatic and nonmetastatic thyroid tumors. Until they underwent thyroid surgery, no patient had received any treatment. TCRdb reprocessed the PCR reads via MiXCR. Of under 20,000 clones in the sample, 34% were seen once. Trimming left V 8 bases short and J 0 bases short, with 19 bases between. CDR1 SNHLY and CDR2 FYNNEI come from the germline V gene. There are 16 residues in the CDR3. The V gene is TRBV2, the J gene TRBJ2-5; maybe TRBD2 (6 bases). This clonotype was sampled from a female donor with papillary thyroid cancer or a benign thyroid nodule (not recorded which). Some clones in this sample may be carry-over from other donors' samples. The sample comprised tumor tissue. The DNA for the CDR3 is TGTGCCAGCGTTAGGAGTAGCGGTTCGTACCAAGAGACCCAGTACTTC. It encodes CASVRSSGSYQETQYF.